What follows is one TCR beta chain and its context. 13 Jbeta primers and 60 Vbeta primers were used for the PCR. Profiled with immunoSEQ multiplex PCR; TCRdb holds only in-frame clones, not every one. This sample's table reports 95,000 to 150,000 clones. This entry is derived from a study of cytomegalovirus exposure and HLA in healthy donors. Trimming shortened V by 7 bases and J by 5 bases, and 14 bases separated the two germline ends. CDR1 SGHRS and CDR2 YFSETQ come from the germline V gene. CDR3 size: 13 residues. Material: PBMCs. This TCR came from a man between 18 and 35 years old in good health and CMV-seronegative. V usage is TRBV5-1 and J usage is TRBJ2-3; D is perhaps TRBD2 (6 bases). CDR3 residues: CASGRGRGDTQYF. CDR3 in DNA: TGCGCCAGCGGGCGGGGCCGGGGAGATACGCAGTATTTT.